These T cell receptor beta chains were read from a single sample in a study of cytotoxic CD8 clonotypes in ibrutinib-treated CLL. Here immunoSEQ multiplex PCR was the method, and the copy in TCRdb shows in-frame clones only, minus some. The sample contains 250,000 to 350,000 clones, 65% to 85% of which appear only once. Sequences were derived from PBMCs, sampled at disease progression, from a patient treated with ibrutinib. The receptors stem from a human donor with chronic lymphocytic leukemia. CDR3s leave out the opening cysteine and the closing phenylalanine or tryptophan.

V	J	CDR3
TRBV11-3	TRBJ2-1	ASSLRGLANNEQF
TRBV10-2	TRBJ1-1	ASSESSRGTEAF
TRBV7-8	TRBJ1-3	ASSLGTPGLGDTIY
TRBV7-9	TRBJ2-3	AIPGRHSTDTQY
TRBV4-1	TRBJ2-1	ASSPGLAGGNNEQF
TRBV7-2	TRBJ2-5	ASSVRAGAETQY
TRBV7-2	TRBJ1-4	ASSKQGGEKLF
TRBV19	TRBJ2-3	ASSILAGLTDTQY
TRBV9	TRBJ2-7	ASSPWGYTYEQY
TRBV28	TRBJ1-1	ASSSRGRNTEAF
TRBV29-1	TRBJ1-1	SAPDSNTEAF
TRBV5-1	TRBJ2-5	ASSLAIREETQY
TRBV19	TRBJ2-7	ATRDLRSTRPYEQY
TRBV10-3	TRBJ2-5	AAGLAVQETQY
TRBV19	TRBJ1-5	ASRHHSNQPQH
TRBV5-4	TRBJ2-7	ASSLGPKGEQY
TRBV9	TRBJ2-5	ASSADRGLRETQY
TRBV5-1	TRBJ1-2	ASSSGTVYGYT
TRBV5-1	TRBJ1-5	ASSLVPNQPQH
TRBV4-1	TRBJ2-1	ASSPISGGRNEQF
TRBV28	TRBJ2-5	ASSPTRLAEETQY
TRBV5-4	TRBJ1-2	ASSLGQTYGYT
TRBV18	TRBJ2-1	ASSTTSGSSYNEQF